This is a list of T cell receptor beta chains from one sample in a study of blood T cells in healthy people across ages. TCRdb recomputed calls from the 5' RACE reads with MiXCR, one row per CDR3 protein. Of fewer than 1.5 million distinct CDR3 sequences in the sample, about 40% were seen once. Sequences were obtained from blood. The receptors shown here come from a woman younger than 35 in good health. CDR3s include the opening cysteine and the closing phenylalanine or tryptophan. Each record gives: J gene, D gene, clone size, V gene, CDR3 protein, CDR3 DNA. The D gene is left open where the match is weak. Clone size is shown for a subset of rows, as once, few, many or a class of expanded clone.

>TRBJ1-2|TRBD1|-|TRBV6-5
CASSTRTGWQYGYTF
TGTGCCAGCAGCACCAGGACAGGGTGGCAATATGGCTACACCTTC
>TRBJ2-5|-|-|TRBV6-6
CASSYPTTIPETQYF
TGTGCCAGCAGTTATCCTACCACGATCCCAGAGACCCAGTACTTC
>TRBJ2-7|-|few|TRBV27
CASSLTRKTQSYEQYF
TGTGCCAGCAGTTTAACAAGGAAAACCCAATCCTACGAGCAGTACTTC
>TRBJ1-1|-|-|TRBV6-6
CASSSERLNTEAFF
TGTGCCAGCAGCTCAGAGAGACTGAACACTGAAGCTTTCTTT
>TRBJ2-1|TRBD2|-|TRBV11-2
CASSFRLAGALSYNEQFF
TGTGCCAGCAGCTTCCGGCTAGCGGGGGCCCTCTCCTACAATGAGCAGTTCTTC
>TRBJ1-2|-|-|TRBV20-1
CSALDPKIYGYTF
TGCAGTGCTCTGGACCCTAAGATCTATGGCTACACCTTC
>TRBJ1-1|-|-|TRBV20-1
CSAKSRGAEAFF
TGCAGTGCTAAATCCCGAGGCGCTGAAGCTTTCTTT
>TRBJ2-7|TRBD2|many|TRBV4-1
CASSQSGGPSYEQYF
TGCGCCAGCAGCCAAAGCGGGGGGCCCTCCTACGAGCAGTACTTC
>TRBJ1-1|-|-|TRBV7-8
CASTSYGGRDTEAFF
TGTGCCAGCACCTCGTACGGGGGTAGGGACACTGAAGCTTTCTTT
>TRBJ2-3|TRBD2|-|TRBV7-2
CASSFGLAGGRTDTQYF
TGTGCCAGCAGCTTTGGGTTGGCGGGAGGGCGCACAGATACGCAGTATTTT
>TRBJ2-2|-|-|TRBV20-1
CSARDGLAAGELFF
TGCAGTGCTAGAGATGGGCTAGCTGCCGGGGAGCTGTTTTTT
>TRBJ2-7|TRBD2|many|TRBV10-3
CATDGGNNEQYF
TGTGCCACCGACGGGGGGAATAACGAGCAGTACTTC
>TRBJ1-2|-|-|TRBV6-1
CASSDGRWDGYTF
TGTGCCAGCAGTGATGGGAGATGGGATGGCTACACCTTC
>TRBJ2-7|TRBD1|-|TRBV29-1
CSVEDPTGGQGVYEQYF
TGCAGCGTTGAAGATCCCACCGGAGGACAGGGGGTCTACGAGCAGTACTTC
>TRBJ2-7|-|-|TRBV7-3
CASSFTGPNEQYF
TGTGCCAGCAGCTTTACAGGTCCGAACGAGCAGTACTTC
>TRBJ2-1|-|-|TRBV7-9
CASSSVSRSSYNERFF
TGTGCCAGCAGCTCCGTTTCCAGGAGCTCCTACAATGAGCGGTTCTTC
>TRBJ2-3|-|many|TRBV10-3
CAISDDPGNTQYF
TGTGCCATCAGTGACGACCCGGGTAATACGCAGTATTTT
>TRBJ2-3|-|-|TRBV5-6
CASSFADFSTDTQYF
TGTGCCAGCAGCTTTGCGGACTTTAGCACAGATACGCAGTATTTT
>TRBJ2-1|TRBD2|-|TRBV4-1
CASSLPGRATPTYNEQFF
TGCGCCAGCAGCCTCCCCGGGAGGGCCACCCCTACCTACAATGAGCAGTTCTTC
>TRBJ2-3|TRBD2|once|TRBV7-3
CASSTGGTSGENTQYF
TGTGCCAGCAGCACGGGCGGGACTAGCGGAGAGAATACGCAGTATTTT
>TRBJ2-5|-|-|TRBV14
CASSQGTGGPETQYF
TGTGCCAGCAGCCAAGGGACTGGGGGACCCGAGACCCAGTACTTC
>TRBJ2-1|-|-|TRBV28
CASTSPGGGLNEQFF
TGTGCCAGCACTTCCCCTGGGGGGGGCCTCAATGAGCAGTTCTTC
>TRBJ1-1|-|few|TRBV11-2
CASSLDKGRSHRGAFF
TGTGCCAGCAGCTTAGATAAAGGCAGGTCCCATCGCGGGGCTTTCTTT
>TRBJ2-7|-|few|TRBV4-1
CASSQDGPSSYEQYF
TGCGCCAGCAGCCAAGACGGTCCAAGCTCCTACGAGCAGTACTTC
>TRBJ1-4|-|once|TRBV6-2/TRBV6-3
CASLTATNEKLFF
TGTGCCAGTTTAACAGCAACTAATGAAAAACTGTTTTTT
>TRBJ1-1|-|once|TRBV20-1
CSASGWQGPEAFF
TGCAGTGCTAGCGGTTGGCAGGGCCCTGAAGCTTTCTTT
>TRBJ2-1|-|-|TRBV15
CATSSQTGFGSNEQFF
TGTGCCACCAGTAGCCAAACAGGGTTCGGTAGTAATGAGCAGTTCTTC
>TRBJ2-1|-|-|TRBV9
CASSVGTSSVYEQFF
TGTGCCAGCAGCGTAGGTACTAGTTCGGTGTATGAGCAGTTCTTC
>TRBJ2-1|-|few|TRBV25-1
CASSDGRLAYNEQFF
TGTGCCAGCAGTGACGGGAGACTAGCCTACAATGAGCAGTTCTTC
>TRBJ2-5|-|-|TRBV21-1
CASSKFRTELQETQYF
TGTGCCAGCAGCAAATTCAGGACAGAACTCCAAGAGACCCAGTACTTC
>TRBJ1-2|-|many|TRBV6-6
CASSDSNYGYTF
TGTGCCAGCAGTGATTCCAACTATGGCTACACCTTC
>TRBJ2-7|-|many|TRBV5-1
CASSLAGTGAYEQYF
TGCGCCAGCAGCTTGGCCGGGACGGGAGCCTACGAGCAGTACTTC
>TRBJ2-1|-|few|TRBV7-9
CASSSVLQGTYNEQFF
TGTGCCAGCAGCTCGGTATTACAGGGAACCTACAATGAGCAGTTCTTC
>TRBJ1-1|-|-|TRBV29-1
CSFIQGAGEAFF
TGCAGCTTTATCCAGGGCGCGGGTGAAGCTTTCTTT
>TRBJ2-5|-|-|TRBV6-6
CASSLDNTMGTQYF
TGTGCCAGCAGTCTCGACAACACCATGGGGACCCAGTACTTC
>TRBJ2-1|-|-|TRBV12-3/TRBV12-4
CASSFNRGSQFF
TGTGCCAGCAGTTTTAACCGGGGAAGTCAGTTCTTC
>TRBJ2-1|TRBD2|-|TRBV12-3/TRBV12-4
CASSLAGGPVPYNEQFF
TGTGCCAGCAGTTTAGCGGGAGGGCCGGTTCCCTACAATGAGCAGTTCTTC
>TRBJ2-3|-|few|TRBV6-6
CASQLTDTQYF
TGTGCCAGCCAATTAACAGATACGCAGTATTTT
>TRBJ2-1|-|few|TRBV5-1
CASSPTTVLIEQFF
TGCGCCAGCAGCCCAACGACAGTGTTGATTGAGCAGTTCTTC
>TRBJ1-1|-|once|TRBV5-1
CASSALQKNTEAFF
TGCGCCAGCAGCGCCCTACAGAAGAACACTGAAGCTTTCTTT
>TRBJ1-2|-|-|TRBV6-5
CASGRTEADGYTF
TGTGCTAGCGGCAGAACAGAGGCGGATGGCTACACCTTC
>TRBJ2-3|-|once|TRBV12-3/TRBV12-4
CASSLAKSSHFTDTQYF
TGTGCCAGCAGTTTAGCGAAGTCTAGCCATTTTACAGATACGCAGTATTTT
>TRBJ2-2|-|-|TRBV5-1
CASSLPPPNTGELFF
TGCGCCAGCAGCTTGCCACCACCGAACACCGGGGAGCTGTTTTTT
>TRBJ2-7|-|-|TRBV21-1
CASSKAGNEQYF
TGTGCCAGCAGCAAAGCGGGGAACGAGCAGTACTTC
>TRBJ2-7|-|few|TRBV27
CASRGSNEQYF
TGTGCCAGCAGGGGGTCCAACGAGCAGTACTTC
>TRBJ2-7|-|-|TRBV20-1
CSARDLREFEQYF
TGCAGTGCTAGGGACCTACGGGAGTTCGAGCAGTACTTC
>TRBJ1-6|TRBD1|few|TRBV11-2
CASSTGQGLLHSPLHF
TGTGCCAGCAGCACAGGACAGGGTCTCCTGCACTCACCCCTCCACTTT
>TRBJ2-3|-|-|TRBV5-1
CASSLVRDSGTDTQYF
TGCGCCAGCAGCTTGGTAAGGGATAGCGGCACAGATACGCAGTATTTT
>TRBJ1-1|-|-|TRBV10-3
CAITFGGMNTEAFF
TGTGCCATCACTTTCGGAGGCATGAACACTGAAGCTTTCTTT
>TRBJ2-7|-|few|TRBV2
CASSEAGQDLYEQYF
TGTGCCAGCAGTGAAGCAGGTCAGGACCTCTACGAGCAGTACTTC
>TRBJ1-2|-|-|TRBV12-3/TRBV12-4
CASSLSPPVGYGYTF
TGTGCCAGCAGTTTGAGCCCCCCAGTAGGCTATGGCTACACCTTC
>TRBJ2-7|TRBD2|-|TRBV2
CASTDLAGNGDEQYF
TGTGCCAGCACCGATTTAGCGGGAAATGGGGACGAGCAGTACTTC
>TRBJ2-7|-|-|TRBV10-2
CASSDPGTTYEQYF
TGCGCCAGCAGTGACCCCGGGACAACTTACGAGCAGTACTTC